The 10 T cell receptor beta chains below all came from one sample that was sequenced in a study of T cell responses to AZD1222 COVID-19 vaccine. Libraries were prepared by immunoSEQ multiplex PCR; TCRdb keeps only in-frame clonotypes and omits some of them. The table lists 85,000 to 90,000 clones, roughly nine tenths of them singletons. Here the sequenced sample was peripheral blood, taken on day 0 of AZD1222 vaccination. The source is an adult in good health.

CDR3 in DNA: TGCGCCAGCAGTGTTGGGTCCTACAATGAGCAGTTCTTC. Encoded protein: CASSVGSYNEQFF. The V and J genes are TRBV10-2 and TRBJ2-1, with D unresolved. V gave up 4 bases and J gave up 1 base, with 5 bases separating them. This CDR3 has 13 amino acids. Germline V gene sequence: CDR1 WSHSY, CDR2 SAAADI.

The V and J genes are TRBV9 and TRBJ2-1; 8 bases match TRBD2. Looked up from germline, CDR1 is SGDLS and CDR2 is YYNGEE. After removal of 3 bases from V and 9 bases from J, the junction contained 14 bases not matched to a gene. This CDR3 has 16 residues. The CDR3 region has the DNA TGTGCCAGCAGCGCCCCAGCGGGAGCCACCTCAGGTGAGCAGTTCTTC. Residues: CASSAPAGATSGEQFF.

The chain combines TRBV7-9 with TRBJ1-1, with a possible D match to TRBD1 (6 bases). The V and J ends lost 3 bases and 4 bases respectively, with 9 bases between them. CDR1 is SEHNR and CDR2 is FQNEAQ in the germline V gene (reference sequence). The CDR3 has 13 residues. CDR3 in DNA: TGTGCCAGCAGCTTTAGGGGGGGCACTGAAGCTTTCTTT. Translation gives CASSFRGGTEAFF. Together with reference TRBV7-9 and TRBJ1-1, the CDR3 gives the full variable domain: DTGVSQNPRHKITKRGQNVTFRCDPISEHNRLYWYRQTLGQGPEFLTYFQNEAQLEKSRLLSDRFSAERPKGSFSTLEIQRTEQGDSAMYLCASSFRGGTEAFFGQGTRLTVV.

The rearrangement links TRBV9 to TRBJ2-1, with D possibly matching TRBD2 (7 bases). Trimming pared 0 bases from V and 0 bases from J, leaving 13 bases between. The germline gives CDR1 SGDLS, CDR2 YYNGEE. CDR3 length equals 17 residues. Here the CDR3 DNA reads TGTGCCAGCAGCGTAGGCGGGGGAGGGGGCTCCTACAATGAGCAGTTCTTC. This translates into CASSVGGGGGSYNEQFF.

The rearrangement joins TRBV6-6 to TRBJ2-7; TRBD2 matches 7 bases. Looked up from germline, CDR1 is MNHNY and CDR2 is SVGAGI (reference sequence). V lost 0 bases to trimming and J lost 2 bases; unmatched junction nucleotides: 7. This CDR3 has 16 amino acids. The CDR3 coding sequence is TGTGCCAGCAGTTACTCGTACGGGGGGAGGACCTACGAGCAGTACTTC. Protein: CASSYSYGGRTYEQYF.

The chain employs TRBV18 and TRBJ1-6; D might be TRBD1 (5 bases). The CDR3 spans 16 residues. Per germline, CDR1 KGHSH and CDR2 LQKENI. The V gene lost 0 bases and the J gene lost 5 bases, with 11 bases spanning the gap. The CDR3 spells CASSPPNRGDNSPLHF. CDR3 coding DNA: TGTGCCAGCTCACCACCTAATCGAGGGGATAATTCACCCCTCCACTTT. Supplemented by reference TRBV18 and TRBJ1-6, the full variable domain reads NAGVMQNPRHLVRRRGQEARLRCSPMKGHSHVYWYRQLPEEGLKFMVYLQKENIIDESGMPKERFSAEFPKEGPSILRIQQVVRGDSAAYFCASSPPNRGDNSPLHFGNGTRLTVT.

Here the CDR3 DNA reads TGTGCCAGCTCACCACGGAAAGGGGAGACCCAGTACTTC. Translation: CASSPRKGETQYF. V and J are TRBV18 and TRBJ2-5, with D unclear. V dropped 1 base and J dropped 5 bases, with 8 bases sitting between them. The CDR3 has 13 amino acids. Germline lookup yields CDR1 KGHSH and CDR2 LQKENI.

V is TRBV11-3 and J is TRBJ2-2, with 7 bases lining up with TRBD1. Germline trimming cut 3 bases from V and 7 bases from J; bases unmatched to any gene: 5. The CDR3 spans 14 residues. Germline assignment: CDR1 SGHNT and CDR2 YENEEA. The CDR3 DNA reads TGTGCCAGCAGCTTGAGGGGGCGAGGCGGGGAGCTGTTTTTT. Protein sequence: CASSLRGRGGELFF.

This clone was detected only once. The chain combines TRBV18 with TRBJ1-3; 10 bases match TRBD1. After removal of 3 bases from V and 0 bases from J, the junction contained 2 bases not matched to a gene. The CDR3 runs 16 residues. CDR1 is KGHSH and CDR2 is LQKENI in the germline V gene. The CDR3 is CASSPRDRGSGNTIYF. The CDR3 DNA reads as TGTGCCAGCTCACCCCGGGACAGGGGCTCTGGAAACACCATATATTTT.

This chain's CDR3 is CASSLAANRDRVSYNEQFF. CDR3 coding DNA: TGTGCCAGCAGCTTGGCCGCGAATAGGGACAGGGTTTCCTACAATGAGCAGTTCTTC. The V gene is TRBV5-6, the J gene TRBJ2-1, with 9 bases matching TRBD1. CDR3 size: 19 residues. CDR1 is SGHDT, CDR2 YYEEEE, per germline. V lost 0 bases and J lost 1; bases outside the gene matches: 11.